Sequencing of this T cell receptor beta chain was carried out in a study of blood T cell repertoires in COVID-19. For the study at large: Acute and convalescent COVID-19 specimens originated in the United States, Italy and Spain.

The protocol was immunoSEQ multiplex PCR, while the TCRdb copy is restricted to in-frame clones and leaves out a portion. Among 150,000 or so clones, 85% to 90% were seen once, and the ten largest hold roughly 12%. The CDR3 has 19 amino acids. The V gene's germline CDR1 is ENHRY and CDR2 SYGVKD. Germline trimming cut 0 bases from V and 5 bases from J; bases unmatched to any gene: 14. Followed over time, Seattle patients had been enrolled while infection was active. Sequenced material: peripheral blood. The TCR comes from a man aged 18 to 29 with COVID-19, enrolled during active disease. The chain couples TRBV10-3 to TRBJ2-7; TRBD2 matches at 12 bases. The CDR3 region has the DNA TGTGCCATCAGTGAGTCGACGGGGCTAGCGGGAGGGCCGAGACACGAGCAGTACTTC. It codes for CAISESTGLAGGPRHEQYF.